The next 20 T cell receptor beta chains were all read from a single sample in a study of beta chain features in type 1 diabetes. Every bit of the isolated RNA underwent reverse transcription, so sequencing read expressed TCRB transcripts. Method: immunoSEQ multiplex PCR; TCRdb's copy keeps in-frame clones and lacks some. The sample shows 350,000 or so clones, around 20% of them seen only once. The sample taken for sequencing was naive CD4+ T cells from blood. Receptors were obtained from a woman aged 18-35 years in good health.

The sample holds a few counts of this clone. The chain joins TRBV5-1 to TRBJ2-7; 7 bases agree with TRBD2. Losses at the gene ends were 4 bases for V and 6 bases for J; bases not matched to a gene: 4. Germline CDR1 reads SGHRS; CDR2 reads YFSETQ. The CDR3 has 12 residues. The CDR3 is CASSKGLGEQYF. The CDR3 nucleotides read TGCGCCAGCAGCAAAGGACTAGGCGAGCAGTACTTC.

The rearrangement links TRBV19 to TRBJ2-1; 10 positions match TRBD1. The trim removed 4 bases at V and 6 bases at J, leaving 9 bases unmatched. The CDR3 totals 16 residues. Germline V lookup: CDR1 LNHDA, CDR2 SQIVND (reference sequence). The CDR3 DNA reads as TGTGCCAGTAGTACCACGGGACAGGGGAAGGGCAATGAGCAGTTCTTC. This translates into CASSTTGQGKGNEQFF.

The J gene is TRBJ1-3, the V gene TRBV7-6; the match to TRBD1 covers 8 bases. Germline V CDR1 and CDR2: SGHVS, FNYEAQ. Germline trimming cut 4 bases from V and 2 bases from J; bases unmatched to any gene: 4. This CDR3 comprises 15 residues. The CDR3: CASSSTGVAGNTIYF. CDR3 nucleotide sequence: TGTGCCAGCAGCTCGACAGGGGTGGCTGGAAACACCATATATTTT.

V gene TRBV30 combines with J gene TRBJ1-5; D is unresolved. Germline lookup yields CDR1 GTSNPN and CDR2 SVGIG (reference sequence). The CDR3 loop spans 16 amino acids. The V end lost 2 bases, the J end lost 8 bases, and 22 bases lay between the germline ends. Here the CDR3 reads CAWSPGNSLIGEPQHF. The CDR3 nucleotides are TGTGCCTGGAGTCCGGGGAATTCCCTAATTGGGGAGCCCCAGCATTTT.

The table lists this clone with a count of one. The rearrangement joins TRBV6-5 to TRBJ2-3, with D possibly matching TRBD1 (5 bases). V was pared by 6 bases and J by 3 bases, with 13 bases between. The germline CDR1 and CDR2 sequences are MNHEY and SVGAGI. The CDR3 is 14 amino acids. The CDR3 sequence is CASRAIGETDTQYF. The CDR3 coding sequence is TGTGCCAGCAGGGCGATAGGGGAAACAGATACGCAGTATTTT.

The chain is built from TRBV2 and TRBJ1-1; 8 nucleotides line up with TRBD1. V lost 4 bases and J lost 11; bases outside the gene matches: 9. CDR1 and CDR2 (germline): SNHLY, FYNNEI. This CDR3 is 13 amino acids long. The CDR3 protein is CASSGSGGDLAFF. CDR3 nucleotides: TGTGCCAGCAGTGGATCAGGGGGCGATTTGGCTTTCTTT. Supplemented by reference TRBV2 and TRBJ1-1, the full variable domain reads EPEVTQTPSHQVTQMGQEVILRCVPISNHLYFYWYRQILGQKVEFLVSFYNNEISEKSEIFDDQFSVERPDGSNFTLKIRSTKLEDSAMYFCASSGSGGDLAFFGQGTRLTVV.

The chain recombines TRBV7-2 with TRBJ1-1; no firm D call. Trimming stripped 5 bases from V and 5 bases from J, with 18 bases between. The CDR3 covers 15 residues. Germline CDR1 SGHTA, CDR2 FQGNSA. In DNA form, the CDR3 reads TGTGCCAGCAGCGCCGTAGGACTCGGGAATACTGAAGCTTTCTTT. The encoded protein is CASSAVGLGNTEAFF.

In its sample, this clone was seen a few times. The chain carries TRBV5-1 and TRBJ2-5, with D possibly TRBD1 on 6 matching bases. The CDR3 is 12 amino acids. Germline V gene data show CDR1 as SGHRS and CDR2 as YFSETQ. V was pared by 4 bases and J by 5 bases, with 9 bases between. The CDR3 nucleotides read TGCGCCAGCAGCGGTCAGGGGGAGACCCAGTACTTC. Residues: CASSGQGETQYF.

This clone was counted a few times. V and J are TRBV21-1 and TRBJ2-1; the table's D call of TRBD2 was not tested on the DNA. TRBV21-1 represents a pseudogene. The CDR3 length is 19 residues. The CDR3 here is CASSEATSGRAFSYNEQFF. The CDR3 region has the DNA TGTGCCAGCAGCGAGGCAACTAGCGGGAGGGCCTTCTCCTACAATGAGCAGTTCTTC.

On this clone: The CDR3 carries no conserved terminal phenylalanine or tryptophan, so it likely arises from a read error. No DNA is shown, since the ends of the CDR3 on it are uncertain; the CDR3 is the one TCRdb lists. This chain connects TRBV6-6 to TRBJ2-7; TRBD2, the D gene given by the table, was not confirmed from the DNA. Per germline, CDR1 MNHNY and CDR2 SVGAGI (reference sequence). 13 amino acids form the CDR3, both terminal residues included. This CDR3 reads CASSSRGSGGATE.

This clone was detected only a few times. This chain's CDR3 is CASSQDLQHGYTF. The CDR3 DNA is TGCGCCAGCAGCCAAGATCTACAGCATGGCTACACCTTC. V is TRBV4-3 and J is TRBJ1-2; D ambiguous. Germline V gene lookup returns CDR1 LGHNA and CDR2 YSLEER. Between the trimmed V and J ends, which lost 0 bases and 6 bases, there was a span of 8 bases. The CDR3 consists of 13 residues.

This clone was seen more than once but under ten times. V gene TRBV7-9 combines with J gene TRBJ2-2; 7 bases match TRBD1. The CDR3 spans 15 residues. V lost 6 bases and J lost 6; bases outside the gene matches: 10. Per the germline V gene, CDR1 is SEHNR and CDR2 is FQNEAQ (reference sequence). CDR3 protein: CASSRQGLLSGELFF. The CDR3 DNA is TGTGCCAGCAGTCGACAGGGCCTTCTTTCCGGGGAGCTGTTTTTT.

This clone has just a few counts. The genes are TRBV18 and TRBJ2-3; D possibly corresponds to TRBD1 (5 bases). Germline CDR1 and CDR2: KGHSH and LQKENI. CDR3 length equals 15 residues. Trimming removed 4 bases from V and 2 bases from J, with 13 bases in between. This CDR3 reads CASSLRTRYTDTQYF. In nucleotides, the CDR3 is TGTGCCAGCTCACTTCGGACACGGTACACAGATACGCAGTATTTT.

This clone has more than one count but fewer than ten. V is TRBV5-1 and J is TRBJ2-2; tentative D call: TRBD1 (6 bases). CDR3 size: 16 residues. Germline assignment: CDR1 SGHRS and CDR2 YFSETQ. The V end was cut by 5 bases, the J end by 0 bases, with 14 bases between. The CDR3 DNA reads as TGCGCCAGCAGTCGTGGCGGACAGACGAACACCGGGGAGCTGTTTTTT. It encodes CASSRGGQTNTGELFF.

The chain recombines TRBV5-1 with TRBJ2-5; the D gene is possibly TRBD2 (6 bases). The germline V gene has CDR1 SGHRS and CDR2 YFSETQ. Trimming pared 6 bases from V and 5 bases from J, leaving 20 bases between. CDR3 length: 15 amino acids. The CDR3 nucleotides read TGCGCCAGCATTCTAGGGCGGGGCCCTAGGGAGACCCAGTACTTC. This translates into CASILGRGPRETQYF.

J is TRBJ2-3 and V is TRBV2; tentatively, D is TRBD2 (5 bases). Germline loops: CDR1 SNHLY, CDR2 FYNNEI. The CDR3 consists of 17 residues. V lost 3 bases to trimming and J lost 2 bases, with 18 bases between them. The CDR3 DNA reads TGTGCCAGCAGTGACCCCCCTCCGGGGTCAGCCACAGATACGCAGTATTTT. Translation: CASSDPPPGSATDTQYF.

This sequence joins TRBV27 and TRBJ1-1, with unresolved D. This CDR3 spans 15 amino acids. Deletions cut 2 bases from V and 1 base from J, with 11 bases between. Germline V gene sequence: CDR1 MNHEY, CDR2 SMNVEV (reference sequence). In DNA form, the CDR3 reads TGTGCCAGCAGTTTACGGTGGGGAGGGAACACTGAAGCTTTCTTT. Protein sequence: CASSLRWGGNTEAFF.

This chain joins TRBV11-2 and TRBJ2-1, with 7 nucleotides matching TRBD2. Germline CDR1 reads SGHAT; CDR2 reads FQNNGV. The CDR3 is 14 residues long. V lost 0 bases, J lost 15 bases, and 11 bases stayed unmatched. CDR3 sequence: CASSLERLAGDLFF. The DNA of the CDR3 is TGTGCCAGCAGCTTAGAAAGGCTTGCGGGAGATTTGTTCTTC.

This clone was counted between two and nine times. This chain connects TRBV7-2 to TRBJ1-5; TRBD1 agrees at 7 bases. The germline gives CDR1 SGHTA, CDR2 FQGNSA. V lost 1 base to trimming and J lost 5 bases; unmatched junction nucleotides: 2. This CDR3 contains 14 residues. CDR3 sequence: CASSLGQGDQPQHF. In nucleotides, the CDR3 is TGTGCCAGCAGCTTAGGACAGGGCGATCAGCCCCAGCATTTT. Based on the CDR3 plus reference TRBV7-2 and TRBJ1-5, the full variable domain is GAGVSQSPSNKVTEKGKDVELRCDPISGHTALYWYRQSLGQGLEFLIYFQGNSAPDKSGLPSDRFSAERTGGSVSTLTIQRTQQEDSAVYLCASSLGQGDQPQHFGDGTRLSIL.

This clone was detected only a few times. The genes are TRBV12-5 and TRBJ1-4, with D unresolved. This CDR3 is built from 12 residues. Germline V gene sequence: CDR1 LGHNT, CDR2 FRNRAP. Trimming left V 7 bases short and J 8 bases short, with 11 bases between. CDR3 region: CASAQIREKLFF. CDR3 DNA sequence: TGTGCTAGTGCCCAGATCAGGGAAAAACTGTTTTTT.